This TCR beta chain was found in a study of T cells in tuberculosis. Using immunoSEQ multiplex PCR, the repertoire was profiled, and TCRdb retains in-frame clones only, with some absent. The data contain approximately 20,000 clones, roughly 97% of them singletons. This receptor was obtained from a donor under 30 with latent tuberculosis or without tuberculosis infection. Source material: PBMCs.

The CDR3 spells CASSHQLQNMNTEAFF. The CDR3 DNA is TGCGCCAGCAGCCACCAATTACAGAACATGAACACTGAAGCTTTCTTT. The chain recombines TRBV4-1 with TRBJ1-1; the D is unclear. There are 16 residues in the CDR3. Trimming took off 3 bases at V and 0 bases at J, with 14 bases between the two ends. CDR1 MGHRA and CDR2 YSYEKL come from the germline V gene.